The 20 T cell receptor beta chains listed next were all sequenced from one sample in a study of T cells in Graves' hyperthyroidism and ophthalmopathy. The CDR3 regions of TCR beta were amplified from RNA transcripts. In the first-round RT-PCR of the TCR CDR3, the HTBI primer set was used. TCRdb reanalysed the multiplex PCR reads using MiXCR and keeps one entry per CDR3 protein. The sample contains roughly 510,000 distinct CDR3 sequences, 46% of which appear only once. The sample taken for sequencing was peripheral blood or thyroid tissue (not recorded which). Every receptor here comes from an adult woman with Graves' disease, either hyperthyroidism or ophthalmopathy (not recorded which).

This clonotype was seen many times. V and J are TRBV20-1 and TRBJ1-6; maybe TRBD1 (6 bases). Germline V lookup: CDR1 DFQATT, CDR2 SNEGSKA (reference sequence). This CDR3 spans 15 amino acids. Trimming left V 5 bases short and J 6 bases short, with 17 bases between. The CDR3: CSAPTADSSNSPLHF. Written as DNA, the CDR3 is TGCAGTGCTCCTACAGCGGACAGCTCTAATTCACCCCTCCACTTT.

The chain carries TRBV20-1 and TRBJ2-7, with 10 bases matching TRBD2. The J segment lost 1 base and the V segment lost 1 base, leaving 4 bases of the junction unmatched. CDR3 length: 15 amino acids. Germline CDR1 DFQATT, CDR2 SNEGSKA (reference sequence). The CDR3 region is CSARAGLADSYEQYF. CDR3 DNA sequence: TGCAGTGCTAGAGCAGGACTAGCGGATTCCTACGAGCAGTACTTC.

The chain employs TRBV7-9 and TRBJ2-7; no definite D call. V was cut by 8 bases and J by 6 bases, with 14 bases left in between. CDR3 length equals 12 residues. CDR1 is SEHNR and CDR2 is FQNEAQ in the germline V gene (reference sequence). The CDR3 DNA reads as TGTGCCAGCTTTTCTACACACGTCGAGCAGTACTTC. It specifies CASFSTHVEQYF.

This chain uses TRBV14 with TRBJ1-2; 9 positions agree with TRBD1. The CDR3 extends over 15 amino acids. V shed 2 bases, J shed 9 bases, and the junction held 10 bases outside the gene matches. CDR1 SGHDN and CDR2 FVKESK come from the germline V gene. The CDR3 region is CASSQYRDRAVSYTF. DNA for the CDR3: TGTGCCAGCAGCCAATATCGGGACAGGGCCGTGAGCTACACCTTC.

The V and J genes are TRBV7-3 and TRBJ2-5; 7 bases are shared with TRBD2. CDR1 and CDR2 from the germline V gene are SGHTA and FQGTGA. This CDR3 spans 16 amino acids. Trimming at V came to 6 bases and at J to 2 bases, leaving 12 bases not matched to a gene. The CDR3 DNA sequence: TGTGCCAGCAGGCTCGGGACGAATAGCGGGCAAGAGACCCAGTACTTC. Translation gives CASRLGTNSGQETQYF.

This clonotype was found many times. The chain couples TRBV7-8 to TRBJ2-7; D is undetermined. The germline V gene encodes CDR1 SGHVS and CDR2 FQNEAQ. Trimming left V 3 bases short and J 7 bases short, with 13 bases between. The length of the CDR3 is 13 residues. CDR3 region: CASSLNPIGEQYF. The CDR3 bases are TGTGCCAGCAGCTTGAACCCGATCGGGGAGCAGTACTTC.

V usage is TRBV14 and J usage is TRBJ2-5; 11 positions match TRBD1. Unmatched junction bases numbered 5, after V lost 0 bases and J lost 5 bases. The CDR3 runs 16 residues. The germline CDR1 and CDR2 sequences are SGHDN and FVKESK. The CDR3 sequence: CASSQDGQGAAETQYF. The CDR3 DNA reads TGTGCCAGCAGCCAAGATGGACAGGGGGCCGCGGAGACCCAGTACTTC.

V gene TRBV2 combines with J gene TRBJ2-5; TRBD2 agrees at 9 bases. This CDR3 is built from 15 residues. Unmatched junction bases numbered 12, after V lost 4 bases and J lost 9 bases. Germline values: CDR1 SNHLY, CDR2 FYNNEI. For the CDR3, the DNA is TGTGCCAGCAGTGCAGGCGCGGGAGGGATTGAGGCCCAGTACTTC. This translates into CASSAGAGGIEAQYF.

This clonotype was seen only a few times. The gene calls are TRBV20-1 and TRBJ2-2, with a possible D match to TRBD1 (5 bases). Trimming shortened V by 3 bases and J by 1 base, and 6 bases separated the two germline ends. CDR3 length: 13 amino acids. CDR1 is DFQATT and CDR2 is SNEGSKA in the germline V gene (reference sequence). The CDR3 DNA is TGCAGTGCTAGGCAGGGGAACACCGGGGAGCTGTTTTTT. Protein: CSARQGNTGELFF.

The rearrangement links TRBV29-1 to TRBJ2-5, with TRBD2 matching over 12 bases. Germline V gives CDR1 SQVTM, CDR2 ANQGSEA. J lost 5 bases, V lost 1 base, and 14 bases had no gene match. The CDR3 is made up of 18 amino acids. As DNA, the CDR3 is TGCAGCGTTGAAGGATTCTGGCTAGCGGGAGGGAGTGGGGAGACCCAGTACTTC. Its translation is CSVEGFWLAGGSGETQYF.

Ten or more counts support this clonotype. The rearrangement joins TRBV9 to TRBJ2-5; either TRBD1 or TRBD2 may supply D (6 bases each). The CDR3 consists of 13 residues. Germline CDR1 and CDR2: SGDLS and YYNGEE. Trimming took off 4 bases at V and 5 bases at J, with 12 bases between the two ends. CDR3 bases: TGTGCCAGCAGCCCCGGGGGCAGCGAGACCCAGTACTTC. Translation: CASSPGGSETQYF.

The chain uses TRBV29-1 and TRBJ2-2; no firm D call. V was trimmed by 0 bases and J by 8 bases, leaving 10 bases between them. In germline, CDR1 is SQVTM, CDR2 ANQGSEA. This CDR3 is built from 13 residues. CDR3: CSVEDRPTGELFF. The CDR3 coding sequence is TGCAGCGTTGAAGATCGGCCCACAGGGGAGCTGTTTTTT.

About this clonotype: An end of the junction differs from the germline gene, which may be a read error. The chain has TRBV10-3 and TRBJ2-7, with D unresolved. CDR1 and CDR2 from the germline V gene are ENHRY and SYGVKD. This CDR3 has 11 amino acids. As DNA, the CDR3 is TGTGCCAGCAGTCTGAACTGGGGGCAGTACTTC. This translates into CASSLNWGQYF.

This clonotype was detected ten times or more. The V and J genes are TRBV29-1 and TRBJ1-2; D is undetermined. V lost 4 bases and J 8 bases, leaving 20 bases between the germline ends. The CDR3 covers 14 residues. CDR1 and CDR2 from the germline V gene are SQVTM and ANQGSEA. CDR3 in DNA: TGCAGCGTTGCTGTGGGAAACTCTTTGCGAGGCTACACCTTC. It specifies CSVAVGNSLRGYTF.

The sample holds many counts of this clonotype. The chain employs TRBV5-6 and TRBJ1-5, with TRBD1 matching 10 bases. V lost 0 bases and J lost 7; bases outside the gene matches: 16. The germline gives CDR1 SGHDT, CDR2 YYEEEE. The CDR3 contains 19 residues. CDR3 amino acids: CASSLAGFTGTGERQPQHF. CDR3 DNA: TGTGCCAGCAGCTTGGCCGGCTTCACCGGGACAGGGGAGCGGCAGCCCCAGCATTTT.

The V call is TRBV20-1, the J call TRBJ2-3; D uncertain. The CDR3 has 13 residues. Germline assignment: CDR1 DFQATT and CDR2 SNEGSKA (reference sequence). V shed 0 bases and J shed 3 bases, with 7 bases lying between them. The DNA for the CDR3 is TGCAGTGCTAGAGATAGATGGACAGATACGCAGTATTTT. Translated: CSARDRWTDTQYF.

This clonotype was seen only a few times. The chain is built from TRBV15 and TRBJ1-5; tentatively, D is TRBD1 (5 bases). CDR1 and CDR2 from the germline V gene are LNHNV and YYDKDF (reference sequence). The germline V and J ends were trimmed by 5 bases and 7 bases, with 15 bases remaining between them. The CDR3 consists of 14 residues. The CDR3 region is CATSVGRGRQPQHF. CDR3 bases: TGTGCCACCAGCGTAGGCCGGGGACGACAGCCCCAGCATTTT.

V and J are TRBV20-1 and TRBJ1-5; no clear D. V lost 3 bases to trimming and J lost 4 bases, with 10 bases between them. The CDR3 runs to 13 residues. Germline V gene lookup returns CDR1 DFQATT and CDR2 SNEGSKA (reference sequence). The DNA of the CDR3 is TGCAGTGCTAGTAAAGCTTTGAATCAGCCCCAGCATTTT. The encoded protein is CSASKALNQPQHF.

The table lists this clonotype with many counts. Written as DNA, the CDR3 is TGCAGCGTTCTGGACGAGGGTGGGAGCACCTTC. Its protein is CSVLDEGGSTF. The chain joins TRBV29-1 to TRBJ1-2; D remains unclear. Trimming took 5 bases from V and 13 from J, leaving 17 bases between them. The CDR3 has 11 residues. Germline V lookup: CDR1 SQVTM, CDR2 ANQGSEA.

This clonotype came up a few times. The chain couples TRBV30 to TRBJ1-2; unclear D gene. This CDR3 region has 13 residues. The ends were cut back, 2 bases at V and 4 bases at J, with 11 bases in the middle. Germline-derived CDR1 and CDR2 are GTSNPN and SVGIG (reference sequence). This chain's CDR3 is CAWSIGYSYGYTF. CDR3 sequence (DNA): TGTGCCTGGAGTATAGGGTACTCCTATGGCTACACCTTC.